A single sample gave rise to the 21 T cell receptor beta chains below, sequenced in a study of T-cell reconstitution after alpha-beta-depleted transplantation in children. Preparation of the TCRbeta library used unique molecular identifiers. TCRdb re-called the PCR reads with MiXCR, one entry per CDR3 protein. The table includes approximately 230,000 distinct CDR3 sequences, under 30% detected once. The sample here was PBMCs, taken before TCRalphabeta/CD19-depleted stem cell transplant. These TCRs come from a girl aged 2-10 years with Fanconi anemia, due to receive a stem cell transplant.

Many counts were recorded for this clonotype. This chain joins TRBV12-3 or TRBV12-4 and TRBJ2-7; D is possibly TRBD1 or TRBD2 (5 bases each). This CDR3 comprises 14 residues. V dropped 6 bases and J dropped 3 bases, with 15 bases sitting between them. The CDR3 nucleotides read TGTGCCAGCAGGTCCGGGACGGCAATCTACGAGCAGTACTTC. Its protein product is CASRSGTAIYEQYF.

V is TRBV2 and J is TRBJ2-7; D gene unclear. CDR1 is SNHLY, CDR2 FYNNEI, per germline. The V and J ends lost 2 bases and 9 bases respectively, with 11 bases between them. The CDR3 sequence is 12 residues long. CDR3 amino acids: CASSEIGPVQYF. In nucleotides, the CDR3 is TGTGCCAGCAGTGAAATTGGGCCCGTGCAGTACTTC.

This rearrangement joins TRBV29-1 to TRBJ2-1; no reliable D call. The CDR3 length is 14 residues. Germline values: CDR1 SQVTM, CDR2 ANQGSEA. V gave up 6 bases and J gave up 4 bases, with 16 bases separating them. The CDR3 DNA is TGCAGCGTCGCCCTAGGACGGATGTACAATGAGCAGTTCTTC. Residues: CSVALGRMYNEQFF.

V and J are TRBV20-1 and TRBJ1-1; D not certain. Germline assignment: CDR1 DFQATT and CDR2 SNEGSKA (reference sequence). Trimming left V 1 base short and J 10 bases short, with 13 bases between. CDR3 length: 12 residues. CDR3 nucleotide sequence: TGCAGTGCTAGAGCTGGAGGTCAGGCAGCTTTCTTT. This encodes CSARAGGQAAFF.

This clonotype was recorded many times. The V call is TRBV6-5, the J call TRBJ1-3, with D unresolved. CDR3 size: 17 residues. Trimming left V 0 bases short and J 0 bases short, with 12 bases between. Germline V lookup: CDR1 MNHEY, CDR2 SVGAGI. The CDR3 protein is CASSYSQVRSSGNTIYF. The CDR3 DNA is TGTGCCAGCAGTTACTCCCAGGTGCGGAGCTCTGGAAACACCATATATTTT.

Ten or more counts support this clonotype. V and J are TRBV15 and TRBJ2-7; D gene ambiguous. V was clipped by 0 bases and J by 3 bases, with 9 bases between them. Germline CDR1 and CDR2: LNHNV and YYDKDF (reference sequence). The CDR3 sequence is 14 residues long. The CDR3 coding sequence is TGTGCCACCAGCAGAGATTACCCTAGCTACGAGCAGTACTTC. Its protein product is CATSRDYPSYEQYF.

This clonotype was counted many times. This rearrangement joins TRBV7-7 to TRBJ2-1; D gene unclear. Per the germline V gene, CDR1 is SSHAT and CDR2 is FNYEAQ (reference sequence). This CDR3 is built from 16 residues. Trimming left V 2 bases short and J 6 bases short, with 17 bases between. As DNA, the CDR3 is TGTGCCAGCAGCTTATTCGTCGGTATGGAAGGCAATGAGCAGTTCTTC. Protein: CASSLFVGMEGNEQFF.

The sample holds a few counts of this clonotype. V is TRBV15 and J is TRBJ2-4; TRBD2 is a possible D gene (5 bases). The length of the CDR3 is 15 residues. V was pared by 0 bases and J by 0 bases, with 6 bases between. Germline V gene sequence: CDR1 LNHNV, CDR2 YYDKDF (reference sequence). The DNA for the CDR3 is TGTGCCACCAGCAGAGATGGACTAGCCAAAAACATTCAGTACTTC. It specifies CATSRDGLAKNIQYF.

The V gene is TRBV11-2, the J gene TRBJ1-5, with D possibly being TRBD1 (5 bases). V was shortened by 4 bases and J by 2 bases, with 24 bases between the two germline ends. CDR1 is SGHAT, CDR2 FQNNGV, per germline. CDR3 length equals 19 residues. The DNA for the CDR3 is TGTGCCAGCAGCTCCGCCGACTGGGACGTCGTGGATGGCAATCAGCCCCAGCATTTT. It encodes CASSSADWDVVDGNQPQHF.

This clonotype was found many times. V is TRBV7-9 and J is TRBJ2-1; TRBD2 matches at 15 bases. The CDR3 has 16 residues. V gave up 5 bases and J gave up 3 bases; unmatched junction bases: 2. In germline, CDR1 is SEHNR, CDR2 FQNEAQ (reference sequence). The CDR3 reads CASSRTSGGGYNEQFF. The CDR3 bases are TGTGCCAGCAGCAGGACTAGCGGGGGGGGCTACAATGAGCAGTTCTTC.

This clonotype has only a few counts. This chain uses TRBV4-1 with TRBJ2-2; tentative D call: TRBD1 (6 bases). The CDR3 consists of 14 residues. Germline V gives CDR1 MGHRA, CDR2 YSYEKL. The ends were cut back, 8 bases at V and 0 bases at J, with 10 bases in the middle. The DNA for the CDR3 is TGCGCCAGCGCGACAGGAGCGAACACCGGGGAGCTGTTTTTT. Translation gives CASATGANTGELFF.

This clonotype showed up just a few times. V usage is TRBV29-1 and J usage is TRBJ2-6, with a tentative D call TRBD2 (5 bases). This CDR3 has 17 residues. In germline, CDR1 is SQVTM, CDR2 ANQGSEA. V lost 6 bases, J lost 0 bases, and 18 bases lay in between. The CDR3 is CSVGKGPRDSGANVLTF. CDR3 nucleotides: TGCAGCGTGGGAAAAGGACCCCGGGACTCTGGGGCCAACGTCCTGACTTTC. Looking up the rest from reference TRBV29-1 and TRBJ2-6 gives the full variable domain: SAVISQKPSRDICQRGTSLTIQCQVDSQVTMMFWYRQQPGQSLTLIATANQGSEATYESGFVIDKFPISRPNLTFSTLTVSNMSPEDSSIYLCSVGKGPRDSGANVLTFGAGSRLTVL.

The rearrangement joins TRBV20-1 to TRBJ2-1, with a weak D call TRBD2 (5 bases). CDR1 and CDR2 from the germline V gene are DFQATT and SNEGSKA (reference sequence). The V end was cut by 0 bases, the J end by 7 bases, with 13 bases between. The CDR3 extends over 14 amino acids. CDR3 in amino acids: CSARDRARGNEQFF. The CDR3 DNA follows: TGCAGTGCTAGAGATCGGGCACGCGGGAATGAGCAGTTCTTC.

V usage is TRBV7-9 and J usage is TRBJ1-2; TRBD1 might be the D (5 bases). The V gene lost 1 base and the J gene lost 8 bases, with 14 bases spanning the gap. The CDR3 is made up of 14 amino acids. Per the germline V gene, CDR1 is SEHNR and CDR2 is FQNEAQ (reference sequence). The DNA of the CDR3 is TGTGCCAGCAGCTTAGTCGTCAGGGTGGGCGGCTACACCTTC. This translates into CASSLVVRVGGYTF.

This clonotype was observed a handful of times. This chain joins TRBV27 and TRBJ2-6, with D possibly being TRBD2 (5 bases). Between the trimmed V and J ends, which lost 5 bases and 2 bases, there was a span of 10 bases. Per germline, CDR1 MNHEY and CDR2 SMNVEV (reference sequence). The CDR3 contains 15 residues. The CDR3 spells CASSAWTAGANVLTF. CDR3 bases: TGTGCCAGCAGTGCATGGACTGCTGGGGCCAACGTCCTGACTTTC.

Regarding this clonotype: A much larger clone is a single base away; this may be a read error. This CDR3 is missing its conserved last phenylalanine or tryptophan, likely due to a read error. The rearrangement links TRBV29-1 to TRBJ1-1; no definite D call. Between the trimmed V and J ends, which lost 7 bases and 4 bases, there was a span of 13 bases. This CDR3 has 12 residues. Per germline, CDR1 SQVTM and CDR2 ANQGSEA. CDR3 coding DNA: TGCAGCGCACGCCCGGGAGGCACTGAAGCTTTCTAT. This translates into CSARPGGTEAFY.

The V gene is TRBV28, the J gene TRBJ2-5, with TRBD2 matching 9 bases. The CDR3 consists of 16 residues. V lost 1 base and J lost 4; bases outside the gene matches: 7. Looked up from germline, CDR1 is MDHEN and CDR2 is SYDVKM. The CDR3 DNA is TGTGCCAGCAGTTTATCCTGGGCGGGAGGGCGAGAGACCCAGTACTTC. As protein: CASSLSWAGGRETQYF.

V usage is TRBV6-5 and J usage is TRBJ2-7; 8 bases map to TRBD1. The CDR3 runs to 13 residues. Germline-derived CDR1 and CDR2 are MNHEY and SVGAGI. J lost 4 bases, V lost 6 bases, and 5 bases had no gene match. The CDR3 protein is CASRLGQGYEQYF. The CDR3 bases are TGTGCCAGCAGACTCGGACAGGGTTACGAGCAGTACTTC.

This clonotype was picked up many times. V is TRBV6-5 and J is TRBJ2-3; 10 bases fit TRBD2. The junction had 10 bases not matched to a gene; V was cut back by 1 base and J by 0 bases. The CDR3 totals 19 residues. Germline V gene sequence: CDR1 MNHEY, CDR2 SVGAGI. The CDR3 nucleotides are TGTGCCAGCAGTTACTGGCTAGCGGGAGAAGGCGGGAGCACAGATACGCAGTATTTT. Residues: CASSYWLAGEGGSTDTQYF.

In its sample, this clonotype was seen many times. The chain is built from TRBV20-1 and TRBJ2-7, with 7 positions matching TRBD1. With V trimmed by 6 bases and J by 3 bases, 11 bases remained unmatched. CDR3 length: 14 amino acids. Germline assignment: CDR1 DFQATT and CDR2 SNEGSKA (reference sequence). The CDR3 region is CSAKGTDFYYEQYF. The CDR3 DNA is TGCAGTGCAAAGGGGACAGACTTTTACTACGAGCAGTACTTC.

This clonotype was counted a few times. The chain combines TRBV12-3 or TRBV12-4 with TRBJ2-3; 9 nucleotides agree with TRBD2. This CDR3 is 18 amino acids long. Germline trimming cut 5 bases from V and 2 bases from J; bases unmatched to any gene: 14. This CDR3 is CASSGTLNSGGPTDTQYF. CDR3 nucleotide sequence: TGTGCCAGCAGTGGTACTCTGAATAGCGGGGGTCCCACAGATACGCAGTATTTT.